Below, 7 T cell receptor beta chains from the same sample are listed, as sequenced in a study of control samples from healthy donors and cancer patients. Generated by immunoSEQ multiplex PCR, the TCRdb table keeps only in-frame clones and is missing some. The table has about 140,000 clones, 94% seen once. The specimen was blood. These receptors were taken from a man in his forties or fifties in good health.

The chain couples TRBV16 to TRBJ1-2, with D unclear. With 0 bases removed from V and 4 bases from J, the gap between germline ends came to 9 bases. CDR1 and CDR2 (germline): KGHSY, FQNENV. The CDR3 has 14 residues. The CDR3 DNA reads as TGTGCCAGCAGCCAATCGTTGACGGGCTATGGCTACACCTTC. Amino acid sequence: CASSQSLTGYGYTF.

The rearrangement joins TRBV28 to TRBJ1-6; D is possibly TRBD1 (6 bases). CDR1 is MDHEN and CDR2 is SYDVKM in the germline V gene. V lost 7 bases and J lost 7, with 20 bases in between. This CDR3 is 16 amino acids long. CDR3 bases: TGTGCCAGCACCTTAGGATTAGACAGGACGAATTCACCCCTCCACTTT. This encodes CASTLGLDRTNSPLHF.

The J gene is TRBJ2-2, the V gene TRBV10-3; 10 positions agree with TRBD1. The CDR3 runs to 16 residues. Germline V lookup: CDR1 ENHRY, CDR2 SYGVKD. V gave up 3 bases and J gave up 4 bases; unmatched junction bases: 5. In DNA, the CDR3 is TGTGCCATCAGTGACCGACAGGGGGCGACCACCGGGGAGCTGTTTTTT. It encodes CAISDRQGATTGELFF.

J is TRBJ2-7 and V is TRBV18; D may correspond to TRBD1 or TRBD2 (5 bases each). Germline CDR1 and CDR2: KGHSH and LQKENI. With 1 base removed from V and 6 bases from J, the gap between germline ends came to 19 bases. The CDR3 length is 16 residues. This CDR3 reads CASSPLTGTHRSEQYF. CDR3 bases: TGTGCCAGCTCACCACTCACCGGGACCCACAGGAGCGAGCAGTACTTC.

About this clone: A much larger clone lies one base from this, so it may be a read error. V usage is TRBV12-3 or TRBV12-4 and J usage is TRBJ1-2; D not certain. The length of the CDR3 is 11 residues. The V and J ends lost 5 bases and 2 bases respectively, with 3 bases between them. CDR3 sequence reads: CASSVNYGYTF. The CDR3 DNA sequence: TGTGCCAGCAGTGTCAACTATGGCTACACCTTC.

The genes are TRBV11-2 and TRBJ2-1; 8 nucleotides match TRBD2. Looked up from germline, CDR1 is SGHAT and CDR2 is FQNNGV. The ends lost 5 bases at V and 7 bases at J; junction bases unmatched: 16. The length of the CDR3 is 17 residues. The CDR3 DNA sequence: TGTGCCAGCAGCCCAACCCCACCTGGCGGGAGGTTTAATGAGCAGTTCTTC. It translates to CASSPTPPGGRFNEQFF.

The chain combines TRBV11-2 with TRBJ1-1; no clear D gene. In germline, CDR1 is SGHAT, CDR2 FQNNGV. The ends were cut back, 6 bases at V and 2 bases at J, with 4 bases in the middle. This CDR3 has 11 residues. The CDR3 DNA sequence: TGTGCCAGCAGTTTAAACACTGAAGCTTTCTTT. It specifies CASSLNTEAFF. The variable domain in full, completed from reference TRBV11-2 and TRBJ1-1, reads EAGVAQSPRYKIIEKRQSVAFWCNPISGHATLYWYQQILGQGPKLLIQFQNNGVVDDSQLPKDRFSAERLKGVDSTLKIQPAKLEDSAVYLCASSLNTEAFFGQGTRLTVV.